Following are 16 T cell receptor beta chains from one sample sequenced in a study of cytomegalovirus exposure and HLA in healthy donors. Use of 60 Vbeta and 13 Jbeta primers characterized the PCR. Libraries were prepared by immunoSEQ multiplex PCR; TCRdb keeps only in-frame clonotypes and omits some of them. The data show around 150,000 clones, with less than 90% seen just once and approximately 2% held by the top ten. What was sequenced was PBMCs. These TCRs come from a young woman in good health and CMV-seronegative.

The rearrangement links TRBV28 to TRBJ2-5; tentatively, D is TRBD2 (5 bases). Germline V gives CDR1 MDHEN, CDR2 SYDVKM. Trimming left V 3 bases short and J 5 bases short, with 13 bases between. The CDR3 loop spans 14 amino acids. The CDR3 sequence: CASSFYPRGETQYF. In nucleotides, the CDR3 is TGTGCCAGCAGTTTTTACCCCCGGGGTGAGACCCAGTACTTC.

The CDR3 sequence: CASRGTGQETQYF. Written as DNA, the CDR3 is TGTGCCAGCAGGGGGACAGGTCAAGAGACCCAGTACTTC. The chain has TRBV27 and TRBJ2-5; 8 bases agree with TRBD1. The germline CDR1 and CDR2 sequences are MNHEY and SMNVEV (reference sequence). J lost 2 bases, V lost 6 bases, and 2 bases had no gene match. This CDR3 contains 13 residues.

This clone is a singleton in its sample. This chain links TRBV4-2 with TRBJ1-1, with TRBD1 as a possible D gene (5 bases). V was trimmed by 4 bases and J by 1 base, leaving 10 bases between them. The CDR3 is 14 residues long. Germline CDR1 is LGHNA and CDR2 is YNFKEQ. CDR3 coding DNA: TGTGCCAGCAGCCGAAGCGGGGGGAACACTGAAGCTTTCTTT. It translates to CASSRSGGNTEAFF.

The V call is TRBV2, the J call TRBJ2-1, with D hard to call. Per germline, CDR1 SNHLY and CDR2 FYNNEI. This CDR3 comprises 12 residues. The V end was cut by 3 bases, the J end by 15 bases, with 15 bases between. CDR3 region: CASSDGVVDRFF. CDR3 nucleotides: TGTGCCAGCAGTGATGGAGTGGTGGATCGGTTCTTC.

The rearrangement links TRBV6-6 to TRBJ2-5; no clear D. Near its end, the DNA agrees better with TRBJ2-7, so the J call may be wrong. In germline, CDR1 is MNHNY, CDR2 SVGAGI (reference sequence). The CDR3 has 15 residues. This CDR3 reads CASSYFGQSPYEQYF. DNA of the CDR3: TGTGCCAGCAGTTACTTTGGGCAGTCACCCTACGAGCAGTACTTC.

The CDR3 DNA sequence: TGTGCCTGGAGCCTCCCGGGGGAGCAGTACTTC. It is translated as CAWSLPGEQYF. The chain is built from TRBV30 and TRBJ2-7; the D gene is possibly TRBD2 (5 bases). V was clipped by 3 bases and J by 7 bases, with 10 bases between them. From germline, CDR1 is GTSNPN and CDR2 SVGIG (reference sequence). The CDR3 sequence is 11 residues long. The variable domain in full, with the rest retrieved from reference TRBV30 and TRBJ2-7, is SQTIHQWPATLVQPVGSPLSLECTVEGTSNPNLYWYRQAAGRGLQLLFYSVGIGQISSEVPQNLSASRPQDRQFILSSKKLLLSDSGFYLCAWSLPGEQYFGPGTRLTVT.

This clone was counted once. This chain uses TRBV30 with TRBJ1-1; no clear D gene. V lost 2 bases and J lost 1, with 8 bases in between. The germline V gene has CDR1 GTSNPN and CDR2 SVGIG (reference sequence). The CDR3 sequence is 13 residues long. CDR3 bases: TGTGCCTGGAGTATTGGAGGGAACACTGAAGCTTTCTTT. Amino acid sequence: CAWSIGGNTEAFF.

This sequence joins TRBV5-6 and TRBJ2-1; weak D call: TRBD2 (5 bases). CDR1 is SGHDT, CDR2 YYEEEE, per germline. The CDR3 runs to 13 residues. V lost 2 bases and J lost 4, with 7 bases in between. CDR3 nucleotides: TGTGCCAGCAGCTTCGGGATGTACAATGAGCAGTTCTTC. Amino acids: CASSFGMYNEQFF.

CDR3 residues: CASSSFTGFRQPQHF. Written as DNA, the CDR3 is TGTGCCAGCAGTTCTTTCACAGGGTTTCGGCAGCCCCAGCATTTT. This rearrangement joins TRBV6-1 to TRBJ1-5; tentatively, D is TRBD1 (6 bases). V lost 5 bases and J lost 7, with 18 bases in between. CDR3 length equals 15 residues. From germline, CDR1 is MNHNS and CDR2 SASEGT.

The CDR3 region has the DNA TGCGCCAGCAGCCTCCTCAATGAGCAGTTCTTC. Protein sequence: CASSLLNEQFF. This chain connects TRBV4-1 to TRBJ2-1; D not resolved. This CDR3 region has 11 residues. V was cut by 4 bases and J by 6 bases, with 4 bases left in between. Germline lookup yields CDR1 MGHRA and CDR2 YSYEKL.

CDR3 sequence: CASSSGTQYEQYF. The CDR3 DNA is TGTGCCAGCAGCTCCGGGACACAGTACGAGCAGTACTTC. The chain joins TRBV9 to TRBJ2-7; D may be TRBD1 (6 bases). Trimming cost V 4 bases and J 4 bases, with 12 bases left between them. Germline lookup yields CDR1 SGDLS and CDR2 YYNGEE. This CDR3 is 13 amino acids long.

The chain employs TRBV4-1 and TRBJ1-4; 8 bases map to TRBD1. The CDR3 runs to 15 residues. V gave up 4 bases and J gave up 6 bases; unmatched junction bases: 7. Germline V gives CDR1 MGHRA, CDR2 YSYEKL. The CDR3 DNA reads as TGCGCCAGCAGCCCGTTACAGGGGGAAGATGAAAAACTGTTTTTT. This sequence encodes CASSPLQGEDEKLFF.

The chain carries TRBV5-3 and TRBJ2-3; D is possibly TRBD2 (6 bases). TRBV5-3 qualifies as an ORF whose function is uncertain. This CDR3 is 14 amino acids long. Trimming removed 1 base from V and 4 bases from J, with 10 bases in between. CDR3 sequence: CARSLSRESDTQYF. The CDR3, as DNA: TGTGCCAGAAGCTTGTCGCGGGAATCAGATACGCAGTATTTT.

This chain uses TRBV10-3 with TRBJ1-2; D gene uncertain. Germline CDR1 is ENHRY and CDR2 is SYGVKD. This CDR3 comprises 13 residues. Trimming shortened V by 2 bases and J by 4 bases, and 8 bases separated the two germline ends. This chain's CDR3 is CAISEAPSYGYTF. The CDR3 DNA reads TGTGCCATCAGTGAGGCCCCGAGCTATGGCTACACCTTC.

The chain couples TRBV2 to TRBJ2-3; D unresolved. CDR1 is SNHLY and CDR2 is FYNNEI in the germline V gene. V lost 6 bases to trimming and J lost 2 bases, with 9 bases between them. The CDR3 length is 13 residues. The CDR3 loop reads CASRDGVTDTQYF. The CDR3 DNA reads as TGTGCCAGCAGGGATGGAGTCACAGATACGCAGTATTTT.

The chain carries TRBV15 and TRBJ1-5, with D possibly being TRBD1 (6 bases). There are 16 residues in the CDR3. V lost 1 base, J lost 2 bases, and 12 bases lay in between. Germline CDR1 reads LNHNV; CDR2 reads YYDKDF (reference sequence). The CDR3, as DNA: TGTGCCACCAGCAGAGCAGACAGGTTCCGCAATCAGCCCCAGCATTTT. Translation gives CATSRADRFRNQPQHF.